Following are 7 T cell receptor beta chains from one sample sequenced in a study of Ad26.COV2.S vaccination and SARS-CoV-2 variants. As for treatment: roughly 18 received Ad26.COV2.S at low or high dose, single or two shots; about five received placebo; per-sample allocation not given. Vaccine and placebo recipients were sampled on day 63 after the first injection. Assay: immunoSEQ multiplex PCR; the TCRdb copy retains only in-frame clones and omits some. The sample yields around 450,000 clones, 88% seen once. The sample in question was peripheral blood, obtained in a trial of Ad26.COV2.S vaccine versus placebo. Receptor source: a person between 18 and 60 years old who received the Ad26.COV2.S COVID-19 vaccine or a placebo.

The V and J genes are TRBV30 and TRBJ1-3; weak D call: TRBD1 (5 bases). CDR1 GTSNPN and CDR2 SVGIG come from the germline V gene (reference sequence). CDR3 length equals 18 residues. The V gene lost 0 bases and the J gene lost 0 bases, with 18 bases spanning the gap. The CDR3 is CAWSVRGVFSGSGNTIYF. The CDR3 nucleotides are TGTGCCTGGAGTGTACGAGGGGTCTTTTCGGGCTCTGGAAACACCATATATTTT.

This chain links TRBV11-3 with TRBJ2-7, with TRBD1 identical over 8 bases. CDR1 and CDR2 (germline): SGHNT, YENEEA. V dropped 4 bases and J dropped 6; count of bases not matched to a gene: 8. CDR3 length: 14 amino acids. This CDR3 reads CASSSATGGGEQYF. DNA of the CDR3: TGTGCCAGCAGCTCGGCCACAGGGGGAGGCGAGCAGTACTTC.

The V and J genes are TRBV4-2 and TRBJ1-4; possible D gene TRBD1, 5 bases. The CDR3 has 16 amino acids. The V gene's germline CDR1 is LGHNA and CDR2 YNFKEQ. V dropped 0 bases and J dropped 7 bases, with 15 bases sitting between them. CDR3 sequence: CASSQDRAGPTEKLFF. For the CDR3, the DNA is TGTGCCAGCAGCCAAGATCGCGCAGGGCCAACTGAAAAACTGTTTTTT.

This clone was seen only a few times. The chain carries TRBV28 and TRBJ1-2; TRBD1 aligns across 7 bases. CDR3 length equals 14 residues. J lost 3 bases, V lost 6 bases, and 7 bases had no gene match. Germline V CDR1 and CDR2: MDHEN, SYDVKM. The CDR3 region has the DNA TGTGCCAGCAGGATATACAGGGGAGACTATGGCTACACCTTC. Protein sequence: CASRIYRGDYGYTF.

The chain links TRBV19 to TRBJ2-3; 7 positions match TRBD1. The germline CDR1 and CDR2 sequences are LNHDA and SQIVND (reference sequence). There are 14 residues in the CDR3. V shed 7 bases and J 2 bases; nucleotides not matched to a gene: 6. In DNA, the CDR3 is TGTGCCAGTACTTCGACAGGGCCCACAGATACGCAGTATTTT. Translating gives CASTSTGPTDTQYF.

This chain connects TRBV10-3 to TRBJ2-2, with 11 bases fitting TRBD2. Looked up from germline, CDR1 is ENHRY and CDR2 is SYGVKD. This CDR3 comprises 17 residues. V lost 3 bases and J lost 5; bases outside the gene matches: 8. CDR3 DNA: TGTGCCATCAGTGATGGGGTAGCGGGGGGGCCAACCGGGGAGCTGTTTTTT. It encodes CAISDGVAGGPTGELFF.

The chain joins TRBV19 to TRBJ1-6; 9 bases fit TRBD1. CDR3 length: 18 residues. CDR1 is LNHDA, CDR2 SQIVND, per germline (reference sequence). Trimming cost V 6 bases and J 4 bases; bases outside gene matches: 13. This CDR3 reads CASSRQTGQGTYNSPLHF. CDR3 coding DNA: TGTGCCAGTAGCCGACAGACCGGACAGGGGACGTATAATTCACCCCTCCACTTT.